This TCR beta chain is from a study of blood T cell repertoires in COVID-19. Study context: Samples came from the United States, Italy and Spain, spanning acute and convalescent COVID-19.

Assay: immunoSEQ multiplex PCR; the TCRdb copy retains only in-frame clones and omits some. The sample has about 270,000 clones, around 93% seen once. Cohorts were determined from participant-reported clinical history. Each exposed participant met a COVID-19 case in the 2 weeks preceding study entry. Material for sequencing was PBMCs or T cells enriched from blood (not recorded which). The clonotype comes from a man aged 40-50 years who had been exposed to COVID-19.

The CDR3 loop reads CAWSARDTYTEAFF. CDR3 in DNA: TGTGCCTGGAGTGCCCGGGACACCTACACTGAAGCTTTCTTT. This chain connects TRBV30 to TRBJ1-1, with D possibly being TRBD1 (6 bases). The CDR3 has 14 residues. Looked up from germline, CDR1 is GTSNPN and CDR2 is SVGIG (reference sequence). V was cut by 1 base and J by 3 bases, with 12 bases left in between.